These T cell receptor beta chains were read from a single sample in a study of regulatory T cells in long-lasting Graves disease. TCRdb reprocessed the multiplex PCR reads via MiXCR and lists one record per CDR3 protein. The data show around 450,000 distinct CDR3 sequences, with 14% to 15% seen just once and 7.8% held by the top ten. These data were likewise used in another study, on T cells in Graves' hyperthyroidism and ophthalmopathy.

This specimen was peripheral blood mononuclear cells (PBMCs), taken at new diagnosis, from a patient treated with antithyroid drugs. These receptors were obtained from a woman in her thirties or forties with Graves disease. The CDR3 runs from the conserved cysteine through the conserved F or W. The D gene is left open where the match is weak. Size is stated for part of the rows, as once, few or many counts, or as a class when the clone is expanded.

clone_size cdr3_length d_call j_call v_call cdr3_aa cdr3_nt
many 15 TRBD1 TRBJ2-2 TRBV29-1 CSVSGQGWYTGELFF TGCAGCGTTTCCGGACAGGGGTGGTACACCGGGGAGCTGTTTTTT
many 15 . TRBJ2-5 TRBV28 CASSPGTRGEGTQYF TGTGCCAGCAGCCCTGGGACGCGCGGCGAAGGGACCCAGTACTTC
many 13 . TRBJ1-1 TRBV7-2 CASSLKASTEAFF TGTGCCAGCAGCTTGAAAGCGAGCACTGAAGCTTTCTTT
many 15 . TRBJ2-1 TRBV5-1 CASSENSDSYNEQFF TGCGCCAGCAGCGAGAATTCGGATTCCTACAATGAGCAGTTCTTC
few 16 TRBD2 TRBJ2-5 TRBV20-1 CSAGTSGSLGRETQYF TGCAGTGCTGGGACTAGCGGGAGTTTGGGGCGAGAGACCCAGTACTTC
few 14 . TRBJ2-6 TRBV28 CASSWASGANVLTF TGTGCCAGCAGTTGGGCTTCCGGGGCCAACGTCCTGACTTTC
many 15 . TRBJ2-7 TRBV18 CASSPQASNHYEQYF TGTGCCAGCTCACCACAGGCCTCCAACCATTACGAGCAGTACTTC
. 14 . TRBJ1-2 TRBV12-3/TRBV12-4 CASSLFGGMRGYTF TGTGCCAGCAGTTTGTTTGGGGGGATGAGAGGCTACACCTTC
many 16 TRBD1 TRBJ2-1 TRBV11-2 CASIPGTGVSYNEQFF TGTGCCAGCATCCCTGGGACAGGGGTCTCCTACAATGAGCAGTTCTTC
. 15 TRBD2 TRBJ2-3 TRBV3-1 CASGGTSGSWDTQYF TGTGCCAGCGGCGGGACTAGCGGGAGTTGGGATACGCAGTATTTT
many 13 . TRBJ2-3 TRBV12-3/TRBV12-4 CASSPGPADTQYF TGTGCCAGCAGTCCGGGACCGGCAGATACGCAGTATTTT
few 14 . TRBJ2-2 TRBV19 CASSILQNTGELFF TGTGCCAGTAGTATTCTACAGAACACCGGGGAGCTGTTTTTT
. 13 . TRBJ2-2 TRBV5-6 CASRIQMVGELFF TGTGCCAGCAGGATACAGATGGTCGGGGAGCTGTTTTTT
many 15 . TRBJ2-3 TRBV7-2 CASSSVRGSIRPQYF TGTGCCAGCAGCTCTGTTAGGGGTAGCATCCGTCCGCAGTATTTT
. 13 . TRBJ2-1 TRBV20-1 CSASSLARGEQFF TGCAGTGCATCCTCGCTAGCGCGAGGAGAGCAGTTCTTC
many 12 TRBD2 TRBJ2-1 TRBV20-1 CSAQIRGDEQFF TGCAGTGCTCAAATTCGGGGGGATGAGCAGTTCTTC
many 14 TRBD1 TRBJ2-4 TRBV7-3 CASSVDRDTNIQYF TGTGCCAGCAGTGTTGACAGGGATACAAACATTCAGTACTTC
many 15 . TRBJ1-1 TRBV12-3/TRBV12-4 CASSLAGTLNTEAFF TGTGCCAGCAGTTTAGCCGGGACACTGAACACTGAAGCTTTCTTT
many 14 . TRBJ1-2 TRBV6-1 CATTIGAQGYGYTF TGTGCCACCACCATCGGGGCGCAAGGCTATGGCTACACCTTC
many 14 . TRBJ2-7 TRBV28 CASSDWTRTYEQYF TGTGCCAGTTCAGATTGGACAAGAACCTACGAGCAGTACTTC
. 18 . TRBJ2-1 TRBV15 CATSGPPGDSRSYNEQFF TGTGCCACCAGCGGACCCCCGGGGGACTCCCGGTCCTACAATGAGCAGTTCTTC
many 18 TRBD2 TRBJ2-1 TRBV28 CASSSPPLAGQDNNEQFF TGTGCCAGCAGTTCTCCCCCCCTAGCGGGCCAAGATAATAATGAGCAGTTCTTC
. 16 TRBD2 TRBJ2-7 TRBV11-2 CASSLDGVAGVSEQYF TGTGCCAGCAGCTTAGATGGGGTAGCGGGAGTTTCCGAGCAGTACTTC
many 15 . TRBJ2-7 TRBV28 CASSLSARRSYEQYF TGTGCCAGCAGTTTGAGTGCCAGGCGATCCTACGAGCAGTACTTC
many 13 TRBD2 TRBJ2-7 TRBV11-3 CASSFSSGYEQYF TGTGCCAGCAGCTTTTCTAGCGGCTACGAGCAGTACTTC
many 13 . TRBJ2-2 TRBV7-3 CASSADISGELFF TGTGCCAGCAGCGCTGACATTTCCGGGGAGCTGTTTTTT
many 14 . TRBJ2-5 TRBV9 CASSSYGRQETQYF TGTGCCAGCAGCTCCTATGGACGGCAAGAGACCCAGTACTTC
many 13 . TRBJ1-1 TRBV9 CASSVGGTTEAFF TGTGCCAGCAGCGTGGGAGGGACTACTGAAGCTTTCTTT
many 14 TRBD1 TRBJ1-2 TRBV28 CASSYRGRDYGYTF TGTGCCAGCAGTTACAGGGGGCGCGACTATGGCTACACCTTC
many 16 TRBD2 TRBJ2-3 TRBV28 CASSVGLADPTDTQYF TGTGCCAGCAGTGTCGGACTAGCTGATCCCACAGATACGCAGTATTTT
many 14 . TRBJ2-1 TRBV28 CASRASLRDNEQFF TGTGCCAGCAGGGCTAGTCTTAGGGACAATGAGCAGTTCTTC
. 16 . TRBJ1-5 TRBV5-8 CASSFFGGRINQPQHF TGTGCCAGCAGCTTTTTCGGGGGGCGGATCAATCAGCCCCAGCATTTT
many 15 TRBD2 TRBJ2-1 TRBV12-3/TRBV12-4 CASSRLAGAFDEQFF TGTGCCAGCAGTCGACTAGCGGGAGCTTTCGATGAGCAGTTCTTC
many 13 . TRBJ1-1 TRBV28 CASRYGWSTEAFF TGTGCCAGTCGTTACGGGTGGAGCACTGAAGCTTTCTTT
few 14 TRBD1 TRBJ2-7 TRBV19 CAGSIRDSSYEQYF TGTGCCGGTAGTATCCGGGACAGCTCCTACGAGCAGTACTTC
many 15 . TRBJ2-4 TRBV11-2 CASSSLARRVGIQYF TGTGCCAGCAGCTCTTTAGCACGGAGGGTGGGGATTCAGTACTTC
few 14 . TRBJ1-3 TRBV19 CASSPPAPRDTIYF TGTGCCAGTAGTCCGCCGGCCCCCCGGGACACCATATATTTT
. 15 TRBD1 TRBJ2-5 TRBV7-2 CASSFRDRGVGTQYF TGTGCCAGCAGCTTCCGGGACAGGGGAGTAGGGACCCAGTACTTC
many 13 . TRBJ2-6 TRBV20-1 CSARDPRANVLTF TGCAGTGCTAGAGATCCCCGGGCCAACGTCCTGACTTTC
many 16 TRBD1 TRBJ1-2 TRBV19 CASSIGVTGSVYGYTF TGTGCCAGTAGTATAGGGGTGACAGGGAGTGTCTATGGCTACACCTTC
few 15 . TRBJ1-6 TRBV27 CASSSDKGGNSPLHF TGTGCCAGCAGTTCCGACAAGGGGGGGAATTCACCCCTCCACTTT
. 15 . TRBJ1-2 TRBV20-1 CSARDARGAYYGYTF TGCAGTGCTAGAGATGCCCGGGGGGCCTACTATGGCTACACCTTC
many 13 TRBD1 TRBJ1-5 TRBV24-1 CATGTGGNQPQHF TGTGCCACCGGGACAGGGGGCAATCAGCCCCAGCATTTT
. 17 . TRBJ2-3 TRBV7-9 CASSFATDNAHTDTQYF TGTGCCAGCAGCTTTGCTACGGACAACGCCCACACAGATACGCAGTATTTT
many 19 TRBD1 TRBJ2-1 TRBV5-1 CASSLKTGGSLRSYNEQFF TGCGCCAGCAGCTTGAAGACAGGGGGCTCCTTACGGTCCTACAATGAGCAGTTCTTC
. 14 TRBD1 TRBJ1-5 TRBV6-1 CASKGQGAAQPQHF TGTGCCAGCAAAGGACAGGGGGCCGCGCAGCCCCAGCATTTT
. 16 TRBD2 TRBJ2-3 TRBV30 CAWSVFSGRLTDTQYF TGTGCCTGGAGTGTTTTTAGCGGGAGACTGACAGATACGCAGTATTTT
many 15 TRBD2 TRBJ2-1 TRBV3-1 CASSPRLASSNEQFF TGTGCCAGCAGCCCTAGACTAGCGAGCTCCAATGAGCAGTTCTTC
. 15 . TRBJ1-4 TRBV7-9 CASSPGDTTNEKLFF TGTGCCAGCAGCCCGGGCGATACAACTAATGAAAAACTGTTTTTT
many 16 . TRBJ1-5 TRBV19 CASSIGRSRSNQPQHF TGTGCCAGTAGTATAGGCAGATCCCGAAGCAATCAGCCCCAGCATTTT
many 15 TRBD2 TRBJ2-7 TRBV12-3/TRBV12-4 CASSFALTSGTEQYF TGTGCCAGCAGTTTTGCCCTGACTAGCGGCACCGAGCAGTACTTC
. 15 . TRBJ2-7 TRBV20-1 CSAREVTGPNYEQYF TGCAGTGCTAGAGAAGTTACCGGGCCAAACTACGAGCAGTACTTC
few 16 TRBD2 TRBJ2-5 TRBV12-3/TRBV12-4 CASSLEPSGSQETQYF TGTGCCAGCAGTTTGGAGCCTAGCGGATCCCAAGAGACCCAGTACTTC
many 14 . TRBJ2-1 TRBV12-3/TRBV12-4 CASGREDYYNEQFF TGTGCCAGCGGACGGGAAGACTACTACAATGAGCAGTTCTTC
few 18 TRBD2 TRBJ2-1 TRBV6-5 CASSYVGRGTSGRDEQFF TGTGCCAGCAGTTATGTGGGAAGAGGGACTAGCGGGAGGGATGAGCAGTTCTTC